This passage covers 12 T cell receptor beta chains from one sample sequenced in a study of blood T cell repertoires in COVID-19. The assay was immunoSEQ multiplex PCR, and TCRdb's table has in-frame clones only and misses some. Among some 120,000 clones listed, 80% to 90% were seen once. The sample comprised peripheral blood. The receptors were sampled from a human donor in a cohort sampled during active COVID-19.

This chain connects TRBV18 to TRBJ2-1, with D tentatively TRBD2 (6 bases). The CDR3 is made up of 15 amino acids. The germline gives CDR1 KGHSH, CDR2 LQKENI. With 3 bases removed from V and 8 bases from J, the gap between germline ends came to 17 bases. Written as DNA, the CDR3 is TGTGCCAGCTCACCCGCCACGGGGGTCAACGATGAGCAGTTCTTC. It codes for CASSPATGVNDEQFF. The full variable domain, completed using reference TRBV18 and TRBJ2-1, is NAGVMQNPRHLVRRRGQEARLRCSPMKGHSHVYWYRQLPEEGLKFMVYLQKENIIDESGMPKERFSAEFPKEGPSILRIQQVVRGDSAAYFCASSPATGVNDEQFFGPGTRLTVL.

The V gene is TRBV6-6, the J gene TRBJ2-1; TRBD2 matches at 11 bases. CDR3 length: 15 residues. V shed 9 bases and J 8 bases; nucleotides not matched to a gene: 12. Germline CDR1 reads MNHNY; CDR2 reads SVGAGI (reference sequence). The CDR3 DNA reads TGTGCCAGTTGGACCTCTAGCGGGAGGATCTATGAGCAGTTCTTC. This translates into CASWTSSGRIYEQFF.

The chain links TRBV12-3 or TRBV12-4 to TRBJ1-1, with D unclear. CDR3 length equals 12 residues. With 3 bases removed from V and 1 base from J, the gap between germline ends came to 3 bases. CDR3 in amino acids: CASSFGNTEAFF. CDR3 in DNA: TGTGCCAGCAGTTTCGGGAACACTGAAGCTTTCTTT.

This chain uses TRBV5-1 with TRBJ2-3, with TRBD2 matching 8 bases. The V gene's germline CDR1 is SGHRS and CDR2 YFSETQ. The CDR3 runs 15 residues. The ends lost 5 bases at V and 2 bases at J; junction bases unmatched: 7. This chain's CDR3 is CASSRLAGPTDTQYF. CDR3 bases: TGCGCCAGCAGTCGGCTAGCGGGTCCCACAGATACGCAGTATTTT.

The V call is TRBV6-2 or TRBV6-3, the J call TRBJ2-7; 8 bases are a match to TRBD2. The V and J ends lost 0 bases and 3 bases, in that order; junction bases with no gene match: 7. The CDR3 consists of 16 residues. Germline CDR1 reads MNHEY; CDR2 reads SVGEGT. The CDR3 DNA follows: TGTGCCAGCAGTTACTCGAGCGGGGGAACCTTCTACGAGCAGTACTTC. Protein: CASSYSSGGTFYEQYF.

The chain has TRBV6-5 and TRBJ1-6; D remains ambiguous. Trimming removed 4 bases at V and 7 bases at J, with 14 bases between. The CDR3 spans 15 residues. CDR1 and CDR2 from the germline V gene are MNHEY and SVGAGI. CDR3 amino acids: CASSSLGFSNSPLHF. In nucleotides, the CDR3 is TGTGCCAGCAGTTCTCTCGGTTTTAGCAATTCACCCCTCCACTTT.

Here the CDR3 DNA reads TGTGCCAGTAGTACCCGACAGAGAAGCTCCTACAATGAGCAGTTCTTC. Amino acids: CASSTRQRSSYNEQFF. The V call is TRBV19, the J call TRBJ2-1, with D possibly matching TRBD1 (5 bases). The V end lost 4 bases, the J end lost 0 bases, and 13 bases lay between the germline ends. The CDR3 totals 16 residues. The V gene's germline CDR1 is LNHDA and CDR2 SQIVND (reference sequence).

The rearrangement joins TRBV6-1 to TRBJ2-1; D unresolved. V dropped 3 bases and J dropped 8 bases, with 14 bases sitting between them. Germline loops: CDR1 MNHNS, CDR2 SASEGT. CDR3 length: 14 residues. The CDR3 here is CASSDGWAVDEQFF. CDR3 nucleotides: TGTGCCAGCAGTGACGGTTGGGCAGTGGATGAGCAGTTCTTC.

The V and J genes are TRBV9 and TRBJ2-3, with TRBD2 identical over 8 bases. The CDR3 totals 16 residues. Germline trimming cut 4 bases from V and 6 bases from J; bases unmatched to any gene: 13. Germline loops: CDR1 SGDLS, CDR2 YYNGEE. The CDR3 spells CASSQGSTSVSDTQYF. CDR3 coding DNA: TGTGCCAGCAGCCAAGGGTCGACTAGCGTAAGCGATACGCAGTATTTT.

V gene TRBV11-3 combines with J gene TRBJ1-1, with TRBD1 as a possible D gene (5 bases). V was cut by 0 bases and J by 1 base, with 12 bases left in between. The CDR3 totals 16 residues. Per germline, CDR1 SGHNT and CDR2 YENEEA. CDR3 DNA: TGTGCCAGCAGCTTAGATTCTTGGCAGGGGAACACTGAAGCTTTCTTT. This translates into CASSLDSWQGNTEAFF.

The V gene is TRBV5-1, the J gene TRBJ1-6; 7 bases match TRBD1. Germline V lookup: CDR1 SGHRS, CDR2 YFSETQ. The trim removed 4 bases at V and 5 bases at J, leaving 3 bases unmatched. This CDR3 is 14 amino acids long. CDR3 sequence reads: CASSGDRDNSPLHF. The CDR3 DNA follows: TGCGCCAGCAGCGGGGACAGAGATAATTCACCCCTCCACTTT.

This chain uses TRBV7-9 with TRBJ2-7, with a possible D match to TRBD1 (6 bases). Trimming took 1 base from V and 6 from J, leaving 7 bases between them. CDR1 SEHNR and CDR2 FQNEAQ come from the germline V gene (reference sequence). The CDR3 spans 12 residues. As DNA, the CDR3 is TGTGCCAGCAGCTTAGACAGGGTCGAGCAGTACTTC. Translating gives CASSLDRVEQYF.